Each of the 18 T cell receptor beta chains below was sequenced from the same sample in a study of regulatory T cells in long-lasting Graves disease (dated by TCRdb to about 2021). The time point label on this specimen signifies: persistent/refractory GD, antithyroid drugs over 5 years with positive TRAb. RNA was extracted from PBMCs in TRIzol for both TCR sequencing and RNA sequencing. Preparation of the library involved multiplex PCR. The sequencer listed for this sample is Illumina HiSeq 4000. CDR3 regions were amplified by Arm-PCR with iRepertoire HTBI primers to construct TCR beta libraries. TCRdb trimmed the raw reads at Q25, called clones with MiXCR and kept productive beta chains. When rows share a CDR3 protein, they turn into one entry using the most common DNA and genes. The sample includes roughly 400,000 distinct CDR3 sequences, with under 25% observed a single time. The top ten clones comprise 20% of the sample.

Here the sequenced sample was peripheral blood mononuclear cells (PBMCs), taken when the disease was refractory, from a patient treated with antithyroid drugs. These receptors were obtained from a female donor with Graves disease.

This clonotype turned up a few times. The chain is built from TRBV28 and TRBJ2-3, with TRBD2 matching over 10 bases. The CDR3 is made up of 15 amino acids. The ends lost 6 bases at V and 4 bases at J; junction bases unmatched: 7. Per germline, CDR1 MDHEN and CDR2 SYDVKM. This CDR3 is CASRSIAGGADTQYF. The CDR3 region has the DNA TGTGCCAGCAGGTCAATAGCGGGAGGTGCAGATACGCAGTATTTT.

The chain is built from TRBV19 and TRBJ2-2; D is undetermined. Trimming left V 2 bases short and J 1 base short, with 8 bases between. Germline assignment: CDR1 LNHDA and CDR2 SQIVND (reference sequence). The CDR3 has 15 amino acids. The CDR3 coding sequence is TGTGCCAGTAGTATAAAGGTCGGGAACACCGGGGAGCTGTTTTTT. Translation gives CASSIKVGNTGELFF.

Only a few counts were recorded for this clonotype. The chain links TRBV19 to TRBJ1-1; no definite D call. Per the germline V gene, CDR1 is LNHDA and CDR2 is SQIVND (reference sequence). Trimming stripped 3 bases from V and 3 bases from J, with 5 bases between. This CDR3 comprises 12 residues. The CDR3 region is CASSMGYTEAFF. The CDR3 coding sequence is TGTGCCAGTAGTATGGGCTACACTGAAGCTTTCTTT.

This clonotype showed up many times. The V and J genes are TRBV2 and TRBJ2-4; maybe TRBD1 (6 bases). CDR3 length equals 18 residues. CDR1 and CDR2 (germline): SNHLY, FYNNEI. V shed 1 base and J shed 0 bases, with 16 bases lying between them. The CDR3 DNA reads as TGTGCCAGCAGTGAAGACGACGGCTGGACAGTAGCCAAAAACATTCAGTACTTC. Its translation is CASSEDDGWTVAKNIQYF.

This chain connects TRBV6-9 to TRBJ2-1; D perhaps matches TRBD2 (6 bases). The CDR3 has 19 residues. CDR1 MNHGY and CDR2 SVAAGI come from the germline V gene. Trimming shortened V by 3 bases and J by 9 bases, and 30 bases separated the two germline ends. CDR3 in amino acids: CASSYYAPSGRTGSLEQFF. As DNA, the CDR3 is TGTGCCAGCAGTTACTATGCTCCCTCCGGGAGAACGGGATCACTTGAGCAGTTCTTC.

Of note for this clonotype: This sequence is one base from a far larger clone and is likely a read error. The chain links TRBV2 to TRBJ1-2; D not certain. The V gene's germline CDR1 is SNHLY and CDR2 FYNNEI. Trimming took 6 bases from V and 10 from J, leaving 12 bases between them. The CDR3 totals 11 residues. CDR3 loop: CASSRAFDYTF. DNA of the CDR3: TGTGCCAGCAGCCGGGCATTTGACTACACCTTC.

Only a few counts were recorded for this clonotype. This sequence joins TRBV10-1 and TRBJ1-5; D unclear. Germline values: CDR1 WNHNN, CDR2 SYGVQD (reference sequence). CDR3 length: 13 amino acids. The germline V and J ends were trimmed by 2 bases and 3 bases, with 5 bases remaining between them. The CDR3 nucleotides read TGCGCCAGCAGTGAGGGGAACAATCAGCCCCAGCATTTT. Amino acids: CASSEGNNQPQHF.

This clonotype was seen more than once but under ten times. The genes are TRBV29-1 and TRBJ2-2; TRBD1 aligns across 10 bases. This CDR3 is built from 14 residues. Germline CDR1 is SQVTM and CDR2 is ANQGSEA. The junction had 4 bases not matched to a gene; V was cut back by 7 bases and J by 2 bases. CDR3 nucleotide sequence: TGCAGCGCACGACAGGGGGCAAACACCGGGGAGCTGTTTTTT. This translates into CSARQGANTGELFF.

The rearrangement links TRBV14 to TRBJ2-3, with D possibly matching TRBD2 (5 bases). V lost 2 bases and J lost 1, with 10 bases in between. Germline lookup yields CDR1 SGHDN and CDR2 FVKESK. The CDR3 is made up of 15 amino acids. The CDR3 is CASSQTTRGTDTQYF. CDR3 sequence (DNA): TGTGCCAGCAGCCAAACCACTAGGGGCACAGATACGCAGTATTTT.

This clonotype has only a few counts. The rearrangement links TRBV19 to TRBJ2-2; the D call may be TRBD1 or TRBD2 (5 bases each). CDR1 and CDR2 from the germline V gene are LNHDA and SQIVND (reference sequence). CDR3 size: 17 residues. Trimming pared 5 bases from V and 0 bases from J, leaving 16 bases between. This CDR3 reads CASSLQGDATNTGELFF. In DNA, the CDR3 is TGTGCCAGTAGTCTGCAAGGGGACGCCACGAACACCGGGGAGCTGTTTTTT.

This clonotype was detected ten times or more. The V and J genes are TRBV11-2 and TRBJ2-2, with a possible D match to TRBD1 (6 bases). Germline CDR1 and CDR2: SGHAT and FQNNGV. V shed 2 bases and J shed 9 bases, with 16 bases lying between them. The CDR3 runs 15 residues. As DNA, the CDR3 is TGTGCCAGCAGCTTATCGGGACAACAAGGGTGGGAGCTGTTTTTT. Its protein product is CASSLSGQQGWELFF.

The rearrangement uses TRBV7-8 and TRBJ2-7; no clear D. Germline V gives CDR1 SGHVS, CDR2 FQNEAQ. The CDR3 sequence is 15 residues long. V was shortened by 1 base and J by 0 bases, with 10 bases between the two germline ends. CDR3: CASSLDEVRSYEQYF. The CDR3 DNA follows: TGTGCCAGCAGCTTAGACGAAGTCCGCTCCTACGAGCAGTACTTC.

This chain joins TRBV7-9 and TRBJ2-7; D possibly corresponds to TRBD1 (6 bases). The V and J ends lost 6 bases and 6 bases respectively, with 12 bases between them. The CDR3 consists of 12 residues. Looked up from germline, CDR1 is SEHNR and CDR2 is FQNEAQ (reference sequence). The CDR3 nucleotides are TGTGCCAGCAGTAAACAGGGCAGCGAGCAGTACTTC. Translation: CASSKQGSEQYF.

The chain carries TRBV19 and TRBJ1-1; D is unresolved. The germline V and J ends were trimmed by 3 bases and 8 bases, with 13 bases remaining between them. This CDR3 has 13 residues. Germline-derived CDR1 and CDR2 are LNHDA and SQIVND (reference sequence). CDR3 bases: TGTGCCAGTAGTATGGACCGCGGAAAAGAAGCTTTCTTT. Its protein is CASSMDRGKEAFF.

The CDR3 loop reads CASSRLGAEQYF. The CDR3 coding sequence is TGTGCCAGCAGCCGATTAGGGGCCGAGCAGTACTTC. The rearrangement joins TRBV14 to TRBJ2-7, with TRBD1 as a possible D gene (5 bases). From germline, CDR1 is SGHDN and CDR2 FVKESK. This CDR3 has 12 amino acids. Trimming pared 4 bases from V and 6 bases from J, leaving 10 bases between.

At least ten counts were recorded for this clonotype. The chain recombines TRBV20-1 with TRBJ1-5; the D is unclear. Trimming cost V 3 bases and J 3 bases, with 18 bases left between them. CDR1 and CDR2 from the germline V gene are DFQATT and SNEGSKA (reference sequence). CDR3 size: 16 residues. This CDR3 is CSARESGRTYNQPQHF. CDR3 nucleotide sequence: TGCAGTGCTAGGGAATCAGGACGGACGTACAATCAGCCCCAGCATTTT.

There are a few counts of this clonotype. The chain couples TRBV19 to TRBJ2-7; D might be TRBD1 (6 bases). V was pared by 5 bases and J by 4 bases, with 12 bases between. Germline assignment: CDR1 LNHDA and CDR2 SQIVND (reference sequence). The length of the CDR3 is 13 residues. CDR3 bases: TGTGCCAGTAGTCCAGGGGATCATTACGAGCAGTACTTC. As protein: CASSPGDHYEQYF.

The CDR3 DNA reads TGTGCCAGCAGCCCCCAGGGGGCGAGGGCGGTCTACGAGCAGTACTTC. Encoded protein: CASSPQGARAVYEQYF. The chain links TRBV7-8 to TRBJ2-7, with TRBD1 matching over 8 bases. Germline V gives CDR1 SGHVS, CDR2 FQNEAQ. CDR3 size: 16 residues. J lost 3 bases, V lost 5 bases, and 12 bases had no gene match. Drawing the rest from reference TRBV7-8 and TRBJ2-7, the complete variable domain is GAGVSQSPRYKVAKRGQDVALRCDPISGHVSLFWYQQALGQGPEFLTYFQNEAQLDKSGLPSDRFFAERPEGSVSTLKIQRTQQEDSAVYLCASSPQGARAVYEQYFGPGTRLTVT.